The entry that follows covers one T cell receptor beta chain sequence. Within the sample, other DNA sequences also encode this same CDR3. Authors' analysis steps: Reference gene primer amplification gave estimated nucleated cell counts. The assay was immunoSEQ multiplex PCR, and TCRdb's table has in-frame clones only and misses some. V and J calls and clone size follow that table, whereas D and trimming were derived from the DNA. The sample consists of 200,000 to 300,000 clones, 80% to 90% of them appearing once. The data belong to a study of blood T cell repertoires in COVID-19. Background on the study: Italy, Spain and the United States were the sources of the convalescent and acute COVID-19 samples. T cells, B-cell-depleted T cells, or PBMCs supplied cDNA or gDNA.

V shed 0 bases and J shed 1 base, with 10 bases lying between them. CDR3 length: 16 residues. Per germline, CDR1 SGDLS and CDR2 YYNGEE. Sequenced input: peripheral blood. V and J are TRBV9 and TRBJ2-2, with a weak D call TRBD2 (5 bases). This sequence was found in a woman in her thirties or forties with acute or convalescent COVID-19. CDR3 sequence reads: CASSVEVALNTGELFF. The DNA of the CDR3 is TGTGCCAGCAGCGTAGAAGTAGCGTTGAACACCGGGGAGCTGTTTTTT. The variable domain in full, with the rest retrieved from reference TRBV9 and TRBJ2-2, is DSGVTQTPKHLITATGQRVTLRCSPRSGDLSVYWYQQSLDQGLQFLIQYYNGEERAKGNILERFSAQQFPDLHSELNLSSLELGDSALYFCASSVEVALNTGELFFGEGSRLTVL.